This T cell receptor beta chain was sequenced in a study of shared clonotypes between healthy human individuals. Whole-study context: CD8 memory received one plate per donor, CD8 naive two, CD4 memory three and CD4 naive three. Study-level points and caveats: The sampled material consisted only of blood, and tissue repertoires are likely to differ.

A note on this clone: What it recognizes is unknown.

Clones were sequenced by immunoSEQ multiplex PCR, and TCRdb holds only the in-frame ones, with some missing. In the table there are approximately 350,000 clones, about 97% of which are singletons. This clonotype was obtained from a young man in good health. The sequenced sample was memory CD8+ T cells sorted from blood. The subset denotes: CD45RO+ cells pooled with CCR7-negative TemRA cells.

CDR3 bases: TGCGCCAGCAGCTTGCGGGCAGATACGCAGTATTTT. As protein: CASSLRADTQYF. This chain connects TRBV5-1 to TRBJ2-3; D ambiguous. Germline values: CDR1 SGHRS, CDR2 YFSETQ. With 1 base removed from V and 4 bases from J, the gap between germline ends came to 4 bases. The CDR3 is made up of 12 amino acids.